A selection of T cell receptor beta chains follows, all from one sample in a study of Ad26.COV2.S vaccination and SARS-CoV-2 variants. Generated by immunoSEQ multiplex PCR, the TCRdb table keeps only in-frame clones and is missing some. The table includes about 680,000 clones, roughly 90% detected once. Sequences were derived from peripheral blood, sampled in a trial of Ad26.COV2.S vaccine versus placebo. These TCRs come from a person between 18 and 60 years old who received the Ad26.COV2.S COVID-19 vaccine or a placebo. Each CDR3 is given with its conserved first and last residue. A D gene is named only where the DNA matches it firmly. Size is stated for part of the rows, as once, few or many counts, or as a class when the clone is expanded.

j_gene: TRBJ2-7
abundance: .
d_gene: TRBD2
v_gene: TRBV7-2
CDR3nt: TGTGCCAGCAGCTTAGGCGGGAGCCTCGAGCAGTACTTC
CDR3aa: CASSLGGSLEQYF

j_gene: TRBJ1-2
abundance: .
d_gene: TRBD1
v_gene: TRBV7-9
CDR3nt: TGTGCCAGCAGCTTTGGACAGGAGACTGGCTACACCTTC
CDR3aa: CASSFGQETGYTF

j_gene: TRBJ2-7
abundance: .
d_gene: .
v_gene: TRBV7-6
CDR3nt: TGTGCCAGCAGCTTATTCGGTTCCGAGCAGTACTTC
CDR3aa: CASSLFGSEQYF

j_gene: TRBJ2-5
abundance: .
d_gene: .
v_gene: TRBV25-1
CDR3nt: TGTGCCAGCAGCCCAGCAGGGGGAGGGGAGACCCAGTACTTC
CDR3aa: CASSPAGGGETQYF

j_gene: TRBJ1-1
abundance: .
d_gene: .
v_gene: TRBV2
CDR3nt: TGTGCCAGCAGTACCGACACCCAAAGGGGAACTGAAGCTTTCTTT
CDR3aa: CASSTDTQRGTEAFF

j_gene: TRBJ2-3
abundance: .
d_gene: .
v_gene: TRBV5-6
CDR3nt: TGTGCCAGCAGCAGATATTTGGCGGAAGGGGCAGATACGCAGTATTTT
CDR3aa: CASSRYLAEGADTQYF

j_gene: TRBJ2-3
abundance: .
d_gene: TRBD2
v_gene: TRBV27
CDR3nt: TGTGCCAGCAGTTCCACTACCGGGCGGGGGGTTAGCACAGATACGCAGTATTTT
CDR3aa: CASSSTTGRGVSTDTQYF

j_gene: TRBJ2-2
abundance: .
d_gene: .
v_gene: TRBV3-1/TRBV3-2
CDR3nt: TGTGCCAGCAGTCCGGCGGGCCGCCCGCGCACCGGGGAGCTGTTTTTT
CDR3aa: CASSPAGRPRTGELFF

j_gene: TRBJ2-2
abundance: .
d_gene: .
v_gene: TRBV5-1
CDR3nt: TGCGCCAGCAGCTTGCCCTTGGGGAACACCGGGGAGCTGTTTTTT
CDR3aa: CASSLPLGNTGELFF

j_gene: TRBJ1-5
abundance: .
d_gene: .
v_gene: TRBV18
CDR3nt: TGTGCCAGCTCACTCACTACGGGGAATAATCAGCCCCAGCATTTT
CDR3aa: CASSLTTGNNQPQHF

j_gene: TRBJ1-5
abundance: .
d_gene: .
v_gene: TRBV30
CDR3nt: TGTGCCTGGAGTGTAATGACGCAGGATCAGCCCCAGCATTTT
CDR3aa: CAWSVMTQDQPQHF

j_gene: TRBJ1-1
abundance: .
d_gene: .
v_gene: TRBV18
CDR3nt: TGTGCCAGCTCGCTGACACAGGGGAACACTGAAGCTTTCTTT
CDR3aa: CASSLTQGNTEAFF

j_gene: TRBJ2-1
abundance: once
d_gene: TRBD2
v_gene: TRBV3-1/TRBV3-2
CDR3nt: TGTGCCAGCAGCCGGGGGACTAGCGGGGGGAATGAGCAGTTCTTC
CDR3aa: CASSRGTSGGNEQFF

j_gene: TRBJ2-6
abundance: .
d_gene: .
v_gene: TRBV19
CDR3nt: TGTGCCAGTAGTATCCTGGGAGGCTCTGGGGCCAACGTCCTGACTTTC
CDR3aa: CASSILGGSGANVLTF

j_gene: TRBJ2-7
abundance: few
d_gene: TRBD2
v_gene: TRBV19
CDR3nt: TGTGCCAGTAGTCCACTAGCGGGAGTCTACGAGCAGTACTTC
CDR3aa: CASSPLAGVYEQYF

j_gene: TRBJ2-7
abundance: .
d_gene: TRBD1
v_gene: TRBV19
CDR3nt: TGTGCCAGTAGTACGGGACAGGGCTACGAGCAGTACTTC
CDR3aa: CASSTGQGYEQYF

j_gene: TRBJ2-1
abundance: .
d_gene: .
v_gene: TRBV18
CDR3nt: TGTGCCAGCTCACGGTCTGCTAGCGACCAAGACAATGAGCAGTTCTTC
CDR3aa: CASSRSASDQDNEQFF

j_gene: TRBJ1-5
abundance: .
d_gene: .
v_gene: TRBV6-2/TRBV6-3
CDR3nt: TGTGCCAGCAGTGTACCACGGGGGGTAGCTCAGCCCCAGCATTTT
CDR3aa: CASSVPRGVAQPQHF

j_gene: TRBJ2-5
abundance: .
d_gene: .
v_gene: TRBV3-1/TRBV3-2
CDR3nt: TGTGCCAGCAGCCAAGGTTCGAGCGCAGAGATAGAGACCCAGTACTTC
CDR3aa: CASSQGSSAEIETQYF

j_gene: TRBJ2-1
abundance: .
d_gene: .
v_gene: TRBV12-3/TRBV12-4
CDR3nt: TGTGCCAGCAGTTTCGGGCAGGGCCATGAGCAGTTCTTC
CDR3aa: CASSFGQGHEQFF

j_gene: TRBJ2-6
abundance: .
d_gene: TRBD1
v_gene: TRBV18
CDR3nt: TGTGCCAGCTCAACCTACAGGGGAGACTCTGGGGCCAACGTCCTGACTTTC
CDR3aa: CASSTYRGDSGANVLTF

j_gene: TRBJ2-1
abundance: .
d_gene: TRBD2
v_gene: TRBV11-2
CDR3nt: TGTGCCAGCAGCTTAAAGACTAGCGGGAGGGCCAATGAGCAGTTCTTC
CDR3aa: CASSLKTSGRANEQFF

j_gene: TRBJ1-4
abundance: once
d_gene: .
v_gene: TRBV12-3/TRBV12-4
CDR3nt: TGTGCCAGCACCATGAGGTCGGGTGAAAAACTGTTTTTT
CDR3aa: CASTMRSGEKLFF

j_gene: TRBJ2-7
abundance: .
d_gene: .
v_gene: TRBV6-5
CDR3nt: TGTGCCAGCAGTTACTGGGGACACCGCTACGAGCAGTACTTC
CDR3aa: CASSYWGHRYEQYF

j_gene: TRBJ2-1
abundance: .
d_gene: TRBD2
v_gene: TRBV19
CDR3nt: TGTGCCAGTAGTAGGCTAGCGGGGGACAATGAGCAGTTCTTC
CDR3aa: CASSRLAGDNEQFF

j_gene: TRBJ2-4
abundance: .
d_gene: .
v_gene: TRBV7-9
CDR3nt: TGTGCCAGCACCCCATTAGGGTTGGAAGCCAAAAACATTCAGTACTTC
CDR3aa: CASTPLGLEAKNIQYF

j_gene: TRBJ1-2
abundance: .
d_gene: .
v_gene: TRBV6-5
CDR3nt: TGTGCCAGCAGGACTCCTGATCCGCCTTATGGCTACACCTTC
CDR3aa: CASRTPDPPYGYTF

j_gene: TRBJ1-6
abundance: few
d_gene: TRBD1
v_gene: TRBV19
CDR3nt: TGTGCCAGTACGGACAGGGGGTCTCGGTCCTATAATTCACCCCTCCACTTT
CDR3aa: CASTDRGSRSYNSPLHF

j_gene: TRBJ1-2
abundance: .
d_gene: TRBD1
v_gene: TRBV27
CDR3nt: TGTGCCAGTAGGGAAGGGACAGAACGGCGTGGCTACACCTTC
CDR3aa: CASREGTERRGYTF

j_gene: TRBJ1-5
abundance: .
d_gene: TRBD1
v_gene: TRBV30
CDR3nt: TGTGCCTGGAGTCTTGGTGACAGGGGAGATCAGCCCCAGCATTTT
CDR3aa: CAWSLGDRGDQPQHF

j_gene: TRBJ1-2
abundance: few
d_gene: TRBD1
v_gene: TRBV5-5
CDR3nt: TGTGCCAGCAGCTTGACAGGGGGCAATGGCTACACCTTC
CDR3aa: CASSLTGGNGYTF

j_gene: TRBJ1-6
abundance: .
d_gene: .
v_gene: TRBV13
CDR3nt: TGTGCCAGCAGCTACCCCGAAAGGGGGGGAGGGGATTCACCCCTCCACTTT
CDR3aa: CASSYPERGGGDSPLHF

j_gene: TRBJ2-2
abundance: .
d_gene: .
v_gene: TRBV7-3
CDR3nt: TGTGCCAGCAGCTTCCAGGGGGGTCGTGACGGGGAGCTGTTTTTT
CDR3aa: CASSFQGGRDGELFF

j_gene: TRBJ1-1
abundance: .
d_gene: .
v_gene: TRBV5-1
CDR3nt: TGCGCCAGCAGCTTGGCCGCAGGGGTATTTAACACTGAAGCTTTCTTT
CDR3aa: CASSLAAGVFNTEAFF

j_gene: TRBJ2-1
abundance: .
d_gene: .
v_gene: TRBV27
CDR3nt: TGTGCCAGCAGTTTCCCTGGCACCCCCGTCAATGAGCAGTTCTTC
CDR3aa: CASSFPGTPVNEQFF

j_gene: TRBJ2-7
abundance: .
d_gene: .
v_gene: TRBV4-2
CDR3nt: TGTGCCAGCAGCCAGGGGTATAACTACGAGCAGTACTTC
CDR3aa: CASSQGYNYEQYF

j_gene: TRBJ1-3
abundance: .
d_gene: .
v_gene: TRBV7-8
CDR3nt: TGTGCCAGCAGTAAGGCATTCTCTGGAAACACCATATATTTT
CDR3aa: CASSKAFSGNTIYF

j_gene: TRBJ2-6
abundance: .
d_gene: .
v_gene: TRBV5-5
CDR3nt: TGTGCCAGCAGCCCCGTTTTAGGGGAGAGCTCTGGGGCCAACGTCCTGACTTTC
CDR3aa: CASSPVLGESSGANVLTF

j_gene: TRBJ2-5
abundance: .
d_gene: TRBD1
v_gene: TRBV11-2
CDR3nt: TGTGCCAGCAGCCCGGGACAGGGCGAGACCCAGTACTTC
CDR3aa: CASSPGQGETQYF

j_gene: TRBJ2-3
abundance: .
d_gene: TRBD2
v_gene: TRBV19
CDR3nt: TGTGCCAGTAGCCGACTAGCGGGGGTGACAGATACGCAGTATTTT
CDR3aa: CASSRLAGVTDTQYF

j_gene: TRBJ2-7
abundance: .
d_gene: .
v_gene: TRBV30
CDR3nt: TGTGCCTGGGATAGGGGTCCCTACGAGCAGTACTTC
CDR3aa: CAWDRGPYEQYF

j_gene: TRBJ2-5
abundance: .
d_gene: .
v_gene: TRBV18
CDR3nt: TGTGCCAGCTCACCGACCAGAGAGACCCAGTACTTC
CDR3aa: CASSPTRETQYF

j_gene: TRBJ1-2
abundance: .
d_gene: .
v_gene: TRBV5-4
CDR3nt: TGTGCCAGCAGCTTAGGGACCGAGGGAAACTATGGCTACACCTTC
CDR3aa: CASSLGTEGNYGYTF

j_gene: TRBJ2-1
abundance: .
d_gene: .
v_gene: TRBV24-1
CDR3nt: TGTGCCACCAGTGACCCCTTTAGCCTGACTCCTGAGCAGTTCTTC
CDR3aa: CATSDPFSLTPEQFF

j_gene: TRBJ1-4
abundance: .
d_gene: .
v_gene: TRBV18
CDR3nt: TGTGCCAGCTCACCATTCGAATCTAATGAAAAACTGTTTTTT
CDR3aa: CASSPFESNEKLFF

j_gene: TRBJ1-5
abundance: .
d_gene: .
v_gene: TRBV19
CDR3nt: TGTGCCAGTAGTGTCCTAGGGGATCAGCCCCAGCATTTT
CDR3aa: CASSVLGDQPQHF

j_gene: TRBJ2-3
abundance: .
d_gene: TRBD1
v_gene: TRBV7-6
CDR3nt: TGTGCCAGCAGCTTAGTCGGGGACAGGGGGTTTGATACGCAGTATTTT
CDR3aa: CASSLVGDRGFDTQYF

j_gene: TRBJ2-3
abundance: .
d_gene: .
v_gene: TRBV12-3/TRBV12-4
CDR3nt: TGTGCCAGCAGTTTTCTTGGCACAGATACGCAGTATTTT
CDR3aa: CASSFLGTDTQYF

j_gene: TRBJ1-2
abundance: .
d_gene: TRBD1
v_gene: TRBV3-1/TRBV3-2
CDR3nt: TGTGCCAGCAGCCAACGGGACAGGGCTGAGGGCTACACCTTC
CDR3aa: CASSQRDRAEGYTF

j_gene: TRBJ1-1
abundance: once
d_gene: .
v_gene: TRBV20-1
CDR3nt: TGCAGTGCTTATACGGGATCTGAAGCTTTCTTT
CDR3aa: CSAYTGSEAFF